These 3 T cell receptor beta chains share one sample of origin, sequenced in a study of T cells expressing NK-cell markers. After re-calling the 5' RACE reads, TCRdb lists one entry per CDR3 protein, DNA absent. The sample has 300,000 to 500,000 distinct CDR3 sequences. The specimen was blood T cells: a sorted CD56 or NKG2C T cell subset, CD4+ or CD8+ T cells, or bulk PBMC T cells (not recorded which). Source of these receptors: a woman between 45 and 60 years old in good health.

The chain employs TRBV10-3 and TRBJ2-1; TCRdb calls TRBD1, which cannot be checked without DNA. Germline-derived CDR1 and CDR2 are ENHRY and SYGVKD. The CDR3 consists of 17 residues. CDR3 region: CAISDRGQGVSYNEQFF.

The chain employs TRBV7-3 and TRBJ2-6; TCRdb's assignment of TRBD2 cannot be checked, as there is no DNA. CDR1 and CDR2 from the germline V gene are SGHTA and FQGTGA. This CDR3 has 16 residues. The CDR3 loop reads CASSLGLAAGANVLTF.

The genes are TRBV4-1 and TRBJ2-5. Germline V lookup: CDR1 MGHRA, CDR2 YSYEKL. This CDR3 contains 14 residues. CDR3 protein: CASSQELGGETQYF.